This T cell receptor beta chain was captured in a study of blood T cell repertoires in COVID-19. Profiling relied on immunoSEQ multiplex PCR, and the TCRdb table lists in-frame clones only, not all of them. The table has nearly 250,000 clones, almost 85% seen once. This CDR3 is built from 17 residues. The trim removed 1 base at V and 5 bases at J, leaving 8 bases unmatched. The germline gives CDR1 LGHNA, CDR2 YNFKEQ. This clone appeared a few times. Source material: PBMCs or T cells enriched from blood (not recorded which). The TCR originated in a woman between 45 and 60 years old with acute COVID-19. The chain has TRBV4-2 and TRBJ2-5; TRBD2 matches 12 bases. CDR3 sequence reads: CASSQGTSGDGRETQYF. In DNA form, the CDR3 reads TGTGCCAGCAGCCAAGGGACTAGCGGGGATGGGAGGGAGACCCAGTACTTC.